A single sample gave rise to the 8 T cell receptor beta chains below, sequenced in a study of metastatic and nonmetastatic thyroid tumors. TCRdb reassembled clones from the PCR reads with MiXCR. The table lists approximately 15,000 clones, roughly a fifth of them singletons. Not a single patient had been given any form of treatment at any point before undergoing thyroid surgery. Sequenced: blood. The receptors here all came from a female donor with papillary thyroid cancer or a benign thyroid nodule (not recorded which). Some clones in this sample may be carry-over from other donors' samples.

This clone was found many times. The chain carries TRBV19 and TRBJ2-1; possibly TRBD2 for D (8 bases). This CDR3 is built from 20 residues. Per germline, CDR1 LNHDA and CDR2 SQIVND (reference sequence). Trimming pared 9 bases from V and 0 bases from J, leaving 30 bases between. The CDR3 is CARAPGGSGIYQSSYNEQFF. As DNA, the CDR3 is TGTGCCAGAGCCCCAGGGGGTAGCGGGATATACCAGAGCTCCTACAATGAGCAGTTCTTC.

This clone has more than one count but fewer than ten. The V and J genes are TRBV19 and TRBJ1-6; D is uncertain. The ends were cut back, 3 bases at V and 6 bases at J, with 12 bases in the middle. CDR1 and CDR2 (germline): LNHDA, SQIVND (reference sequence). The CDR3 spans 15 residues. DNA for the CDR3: TGTGCCAGTAGTATTCGTGACATCGGTAATTCACCCCTCCACTTT. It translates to CASSIRDIGNSPLHF.

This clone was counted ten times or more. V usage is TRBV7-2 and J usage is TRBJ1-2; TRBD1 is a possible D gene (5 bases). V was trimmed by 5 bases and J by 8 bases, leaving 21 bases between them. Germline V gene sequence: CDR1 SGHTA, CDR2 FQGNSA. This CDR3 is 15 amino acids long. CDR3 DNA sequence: TGTGCCAGCAGCGACTATCAGGGCCGGTTGGGAGGCTACACCTTC. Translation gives CASSDYQGRLGGYTF. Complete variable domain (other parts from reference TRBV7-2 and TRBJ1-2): GAGVSQSPSNKVTEKGKDVELRCDPISGHTALYWYRQSLGQGLEFLIYFQGNSAPDKSGLPSDRFSAERTGGSVSTLTIQRTQQEDSAVYLCASSDYQGRLGGYTFGSGTRLTVV.

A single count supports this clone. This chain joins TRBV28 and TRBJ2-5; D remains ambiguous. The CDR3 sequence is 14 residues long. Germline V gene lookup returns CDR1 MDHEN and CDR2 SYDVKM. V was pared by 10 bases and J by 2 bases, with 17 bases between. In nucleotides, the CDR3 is TGTGCCATCAGCCCACTAAGGTGGCAAGAGACCCAGTACTTC. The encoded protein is CAISPLRWQETQYF.

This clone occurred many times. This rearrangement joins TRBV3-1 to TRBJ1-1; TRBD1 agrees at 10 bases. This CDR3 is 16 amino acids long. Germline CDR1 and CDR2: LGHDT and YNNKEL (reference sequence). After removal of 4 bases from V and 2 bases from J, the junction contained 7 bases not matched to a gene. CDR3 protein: CASSLHGQGGNTEAFF. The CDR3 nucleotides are TGTGCCAGCAGCCTACACGGACAGGGGGGAAACACTGAAGCTTTCTTT.

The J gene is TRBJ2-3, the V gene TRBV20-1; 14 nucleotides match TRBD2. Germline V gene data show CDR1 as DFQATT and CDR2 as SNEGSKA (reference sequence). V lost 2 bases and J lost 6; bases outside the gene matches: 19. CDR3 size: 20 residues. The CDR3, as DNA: TGCAGTGCTAGAAGCCGCTGTATGACTAGCGGGAGGGCGTGTTTTGATACGCAGTATTTT. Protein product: CSARSRCMTSGRACFDTQYF.

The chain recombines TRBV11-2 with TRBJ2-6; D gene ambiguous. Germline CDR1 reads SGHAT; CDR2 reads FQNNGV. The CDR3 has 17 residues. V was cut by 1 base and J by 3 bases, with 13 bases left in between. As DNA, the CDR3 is TGTGCCAGCAGCTTAGGACGACACGTTGGTGGGGCCAACGTCCTGACTTTC. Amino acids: CASSLGRHVGGANVLTF. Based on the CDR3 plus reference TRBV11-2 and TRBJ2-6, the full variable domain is EAGVAQSPRYKIIEKRQSVAFWCNPISGHATLYWYQQILGQGPKLLIQFQNNGVVDDSQLPKDRFSAERLKGVDSTLKIQPAKLEDSAVYLCASSLGRHVGGANVLTFGAGSRLTVL.

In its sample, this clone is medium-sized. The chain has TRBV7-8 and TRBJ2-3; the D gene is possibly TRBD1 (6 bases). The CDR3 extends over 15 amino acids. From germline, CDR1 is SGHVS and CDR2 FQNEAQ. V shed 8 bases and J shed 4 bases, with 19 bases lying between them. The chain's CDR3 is CASWSNRDVADTQYF. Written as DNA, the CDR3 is TGTGCCAGCTGGTCGAACAGGGATGTGGCAGATACGCAGTATTTT.